The rows below give T cell receptor beta chains drawn from one sample of a study of T cell clones after liver transplantation. Sequencing used immunoSEQ multiplex PCR; TCRdb keeps in-frame clones, though not all of them. This table holds approximately 26,000 clones, over 55% found once. The sample consisted of CD4+ T cells from blood, taken before liver transplant. Source of these receptors: a human donor who received a liver transplant. The CDR3 runs from the conserved cysteine through the conserved F or W. D genes are given only for firm matches. Clone size is given for some rows only: seen once, a few or many times, or a class if the clone is expanded.

J: TRBJ2-1; V: TRBV14; D: TRBD2; size: -; CDR3: CASSLGAGGNNEQFF; DNA: TGTGCCAGCAGCCTTGGGGCGGGAGGCAATAATGAGCAGTTCTTC
J: TRBJ1-2; V: TRBV6-1; D: TRBD1; size: -; CDR3: CASTTGSYGYTF; DNA: TGTGCCAGCACGACAGGGTCGTATGGCTACACCTTC
J: TRBJ1-2; V: TRBV5-1; D: -; size: large; CDR3: CASSLEQNYGYTF; DNA: TGCGCCAGCAGCTTGGAACAGAACTATGGCTACACCTTC
J: TRBJ1-1; V: TRBV19; D: -; size: few; CDR3: CASSIITGTVNTEAFF; DNA: TGTGCCAGTAGTATTATTACAGGGACGGTGAACACTGAAGCTTTCTTT
J: TRBJ1-2; V: TRBV14; D: -; size: -; CDR3: CDSSEGRTNYGYTF; DNA: TGTGACAGCAGCGAGGGACGGACGAACTATGGCTACACCTTC
J: TRBJ2-1; V: TRBV19; D: -; size: -; CDR3: CASSIEASAYSYNEQFF; DNA: TGTGCCAGTAGTATAGAGGCTAGCGCTTACTCCTACAATGAGCAGTTCTTC
J: TRBJ2-7; V: TRBV30; D: -; size: -; CDR3: CAWSVGRAGELYEQYF; DNA: TGTGCCTGGAGTGTAGGACGAGCAGGGGAGCTATACGAGCAGTACTTC
J: TRBJ2-5; V: TRBV28; D: TRBD1; size: -; CDR3: CASVQGDQETQYF; DNA: TGTGCCAGCGTACAGGGGGATCAAGAGACCCAGTACTTC
J: TRBJ1-1; V: TRBV28; D: -; size: -; CDR3: CASSLVDHTNTEAFF; DNA: TGTGCCAGCAGTTTAGTCGACCATACGAACACTGAAGCTTTCTTT
J: TRBJ2-2; V: TRBV10-3; D: -; size: -; CDR3: CAISDPPGELFF; DNA: TGTGCCATCAGTGACCCCCCCGGGGAGCTGTTTTTT
J: TRBJ2-5; V: TRBV7-9; D: -; size: -; CDR3: CASRSGEETQYF; DNA: TGTGCCAGCAGATCAGGGGAAGAGACCCAGTACTTC
J: TRBJ2-3; V: TRBV11-1; D: TRBD1; size: -; CDR3: CASSSTGTDTQYF; DNA: TGTGCCAGCAGCTCGACAGGGACAGATACGCAGTATTTT
J: TRBJ1-2; V: TRBV6-5; D: TRBD1; size: -; CDR3: CASSLLTGDYGYTF; DNA: TGTGCCAGCAGTCTACTGACAGGGGACTATGGCTACACCTTC
J: TRBJ2-2; V: TRBV7-2; D: -; size: -; CDR3: CASSLGIGMEGELFF; DNA: TGTGCCAGCAGCTTAGGGATAGGGATGGAGGGGGAGCTGTTTTTT
J: TRBJ1-5; V: TRBV2; D: TRBD1; size: -; CDR3: CASSGTGDGNQPQHF; DNA: TGTGCCAGCAGCGGAACAGGGGACGGCAATCAGCCCCAGCATTTT
J: TRBJ1-4; V: TRBV27; D: -; size: once; CDR3: CASQAGLATNEKLFF; DNA: TGTGCCAGCCAGGCGGGGCTTGCAACTAATGAAAAACTGTTTTTT
J: TRBJ1-4; V: TRBV27; D: -; size: few; CDR3: CASSLSPGRAEKLFF; DNA: TGTGCCAGCAGTTTATCCCCAGGGAGGGCTGAAAAACTGTTTTTT
J: TRBJ1-1; V: TRBV9; D: TRBD1; size: -; CDR3: CASSEGGQVNPEAFF; DNA: TGTGCCAGCAGCGAGGGGGGACAGGTGAACCCTGAAGCTTTCTTT
J: TRBJ2-1; V: TRBV2; D: -; size: -; CDR3: CASNGGLTNEQFF; DNA: TGTGCCAGCAATGGGGGGCTAACAAATGAGCAGTTCTTC
J: TRBJ2-3; V: TRBV19; D: TRBD2; size: -; CDR3: CASSPTSGSTDTQYF; DNA: TGTGCCAGTAGCCCGACTAGCGGAAGCACAGATACGCAGTATTTT
J: TRBJ2-5; V: TRBV13; D: -; size: -; CDR3: CASSFTTGTPQETQYF; DNA: TGTGCCAGCAGCTTTACCACCGGGACACCCCAAGAGACCCAGTACTTC
J: TRBJ1-2; V: TRBV11-2; D: -; size: -; CDR3: CASSLEVGTDGYTF; DNA: TGTGCCAGCAGCTTAGAAGTAGGAACCGATGGCTACACCTTC
J: TRBJ1-4; V: TRBV21-1; D: -; size: -; CDR3: CASSKGAGKWCEKLFF; DNA: TGTGCCAGCAGCAAAGGGGCAGGTAAGTGGTGTGAAAAACTGTTTTTT
J: TRBJ1-5; V: TRBV5-1; D: -; size: few; CDR3: CASALPVGNQPQHF; DNA: TGCGCCAGCGCCCTCCCGGTCGGCAATCAGCCCCAGCATTTT
J: TRBJ2-2; V: TRBV19; D: TRBD1; size: -; CDR3: CASSIAATGGRSGELFF; DNA: TGTGCCAGTAGTATAGCAGCGACAGGGGGCCGTAGCGGGGAGCTGTTTTTT
J: TRBJ2-4; V: TRBV5-1; D: -; size: medium-sized; CDR3: CASSLVQAPVGKNIQYF; DNA: TGCGCCAGCAGCTTGGTGCAGGCTCCTGTAGGCAAAAACATTCAGTACTTC
J: TRBJ2-5; V: TRBV18; D: -; size: -; CDR3: CASSLGRSQETQYF; DNA: TGTGCCAGCTCACTGGGACGGAGCCAAGAGACCCAGTACTTC
J: TRBJ2-5; V: TRBV9; D: TRBD1; size: -; CDR3: CASSVDPGGQIETQYF; DNA: TGTGCCAGCAGCGTAGATCCAGGGGGCCAAATTGAGACCCAGTACTTC
J: TRBJ1-6; V: TRBV6-1; D: TRBD1; size: -; CDR3: CASSEDGAGGNSPLHF; DNA: TGTGCCAGCAGTGAAGATGGGGCAGGGGGGAATTCACCCCTCCACTTT
J: TRBJ1-2; V: TRBV19; D: -; size: -; CDR3: CASSTRTDVNYGYTF; DNA: TGTGCCAGTAGTACGCGGACTGACGTTAACTATGGCTACACCTTC
J: TRBJ2-2; V: TRBV15; D: -; size: once; CDR3: CATSTPGTAPGELFF; DNA: TGTGCCACCAGCACACCTGGGACTGCTCCCGGGGAGCTGTTTTTT
J: TRBJ2-2; V: TRBV19; D: -; size: -; CDR3: CASTMGGANTGELFF; DNA: TGTGCCAGTACCATGGGGGGCGCGAACACCGGGGAGCTGTTTTTT
J: TRBJ2-2; V: TRBV9; D: TRBD1; size: few; CDR3: CASSVTDRGGIGELFF; DNA: TGTGCCAGCAGCGTAACCGACAGGGGAGGTATCGGGGAGCTGTTTTTT